This T cell receptor beta chain was retrieved from a study of beta chain features in type 1 diabetes. In the study overall: Across all samples, about 110,000,000 sorted cells were examined.

Study results and caveats: Researchers report that Type 1 diabetes patients had moderately but significantly shorter TCRB CDR3s across all four CD4+ subsets. The naive, central memory and Treg TCRB repertoires looked more alike in patients than they did in healthy donors.

To note about this clone: Its antigen is unidentified.

Expressed TCRB transcripts were sequenced after all isolated RNA was converted to cDNA. Here immunoSEQ multiplex PCR was the method, and the copy in TCRdb shows in-frame clones only, minus some. The sample records some 330,000 clones, around 12% being singletons. The origin of this receptor is a woman between 18 and 30 years old with type 1 diabetes. The sample taken for sequencing was naive CD4+ T cells from blood.

As DNA, the CDR3 is TGTGCCATCAACGGTCTTCTAGGCAGCTCTAATGAGCAGTTCTTC. It specifies CAINGLLGSSNEQFF. This chain links TRBV10-3 with TRBJ2-1; D gene uncertain. V lost 7 bases and J lost 7, with 20 bases in between. The CDR3 runs to 15 residues. The germline V gene encodes CDR1 ENHRY and CDR2 SYGVKD.